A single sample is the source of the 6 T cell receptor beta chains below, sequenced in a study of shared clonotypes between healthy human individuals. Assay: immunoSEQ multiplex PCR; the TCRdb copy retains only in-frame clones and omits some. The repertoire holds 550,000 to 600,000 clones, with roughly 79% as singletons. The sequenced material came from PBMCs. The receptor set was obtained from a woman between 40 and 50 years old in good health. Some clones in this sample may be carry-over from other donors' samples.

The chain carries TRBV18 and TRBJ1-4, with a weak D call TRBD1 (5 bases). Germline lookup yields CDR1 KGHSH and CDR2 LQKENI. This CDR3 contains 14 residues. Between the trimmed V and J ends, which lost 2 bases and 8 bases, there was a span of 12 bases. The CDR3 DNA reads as TGTGCCAGCTCACCAGCAGGGAGTAAGGAAAAACTGTTTTTT. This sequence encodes CASSPAGSKEKLFF.

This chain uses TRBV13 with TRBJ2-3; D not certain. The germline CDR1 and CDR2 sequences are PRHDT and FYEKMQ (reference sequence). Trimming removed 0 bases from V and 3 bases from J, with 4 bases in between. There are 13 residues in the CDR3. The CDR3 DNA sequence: TGTGCCAGCAGCTTAGGTTCTACAGATACGCAGTATTTT. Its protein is CASSLGSTDTQYF.

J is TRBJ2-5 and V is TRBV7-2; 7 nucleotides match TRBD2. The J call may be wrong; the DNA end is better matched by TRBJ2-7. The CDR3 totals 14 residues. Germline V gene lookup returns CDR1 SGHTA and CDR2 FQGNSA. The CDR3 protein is CASSFGLGSYEQYF. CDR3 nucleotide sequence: TGTGCCAGCAGCTTCGGACTAGGCTCATACGAGCAGTACTTC.

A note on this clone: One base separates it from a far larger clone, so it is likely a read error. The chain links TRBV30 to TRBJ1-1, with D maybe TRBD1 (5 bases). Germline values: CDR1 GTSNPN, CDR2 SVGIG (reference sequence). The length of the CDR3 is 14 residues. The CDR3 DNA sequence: TGTGCCTGGAGTCAGGACGGGGGGTCCACTGAAGCTCTCTTT. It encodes CAWSQDGGSTEALF.

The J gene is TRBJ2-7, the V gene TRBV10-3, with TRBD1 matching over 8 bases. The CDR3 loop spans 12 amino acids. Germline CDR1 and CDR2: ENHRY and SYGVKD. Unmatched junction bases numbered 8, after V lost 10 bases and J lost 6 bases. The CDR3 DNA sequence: TGTGCCACCGAGGACAGGGCCAGCGAGCAGTACTTC. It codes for CATEDRASEQYF.

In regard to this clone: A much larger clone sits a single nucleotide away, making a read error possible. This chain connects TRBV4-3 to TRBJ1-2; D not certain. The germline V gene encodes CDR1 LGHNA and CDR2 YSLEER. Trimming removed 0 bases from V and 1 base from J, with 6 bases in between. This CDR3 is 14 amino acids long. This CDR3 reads CASSQDRNNYGYTF. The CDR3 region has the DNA TGCGCCAGCAGCCAAGACAGGAATAACTATGGCTACACCTTC.